The 6 T cell receptor beta chains in this list originate from one sample, sequenced in a study of Ad26.COV2.S vaccination and SARS-CoV-2 variants. Assay: immunoSEQ multiplex PCR; the TCRdb copy retains only in-frame clones and omits some. The repertoire consists of some 500,000 clones, with about 88% occurring once and the leading ten covering just over 2.5%. Documented treatment: 15 to 20 received Ad26.COV2.S at low or high dose, single or two shots; about five received placebo; per-sample allocation not given. Material that was analyzed had been drawn on day 63 after the first vaccine or placebo injection. Sample: peripheral blood, taken in a trial of Ad26.COV2.S vaccine versus placebo. These receptors were collected from a person between 18 and 65 years old who received the Ad26.COV2.S COVID-19 vaccine or a placebo.

The CDR3 bases are TGTGCCAGCAGCTTAGGAGGGGTACAAGAGCAGTACGTC. This translates into CASSLGGVQEQYV. V and J are TRBV7-8 and TRBJ2-7; D is tentatively TRBD1 or TRBD2 (5 bases each). V lost 1 base and J 7 bases, leaving 11 bases between the germline ends. This CDR3 is built from 13 residues. Germline CDR1 SGHVS, CDR2 FQNEAQ.

The chain employs TRBV27 and TRBJ1-4, with D perhaps TRBD1 (5 bases). With 3 bases removed from V and 2 bases from J, the gap between germline ends came to 31 bases. CDR1 is MNHEY and CDR2 is SMNVEV in the germline V gene (reference sequence). This CDR3 region has 22 residues. The CDR3 here is CASSLKPASFSGGGGTNEKLFF. CDR3 coding DNA: TGTGCCAGCAGTTTGAAACCCGCTAGTTTCTCGGGCGGTGGGGGGACTAATGAAAAACTGTTTTTT.

V and J are TRBV6-2 or TRBV6-3 and TRBJ2-2; TRBD2 is a possible D gene (5 bases). CDR1 is MNHEY and CDR2 is SVGEGT in the germline V gene. The CDR3 runs 14 residues. V was shortened by 4 bases and J by 4 bases, with 10 bases between the two germline ends. The CDR3 reads CASSSDGLTGELFF. CDR3 sequence (DNA): TGTGCCAGCAGTTCAGACGGACTCACCGGGGAGCTGTTTTTT.

The rearrangement uses TRBV11-2 and TRBJ2-5, with D possibly matching TRBD2 (6 bases). The germline gives CDR1 SGHAT, CDR2 FQNNGV. The CDR3 consists of 17 residues. Trimming cost V 1 base and J 3 bases, with 18 bases left between them. Here the CDR3 reads CASSLVYASGPKETQYF. CDR3 coding DNA: TGTGCCAGCAGCTTAGTATACGCAAGCGGGCCGAAAGAGACCCAGTACTTC.

This clone has a handful of counts. The V call is TRBV7-9, the J call TRBJ1-1; D remains ambiguous. The germline V gene encodes CDR1 SEHNR and CDR2 FQNEAQ (reference sequence). CDR3 length: 12 amino acids. V was pared by 5 bases and J by 1 base, with 5 bases between. The CDR3 coding sequence is TGTGCCAGCAGCCGAGGGAACACTGAAGCTTTCTTT. This encodes CASSRGNTEAFF. The full variable domain, completed using reference TRBV7-9 and TRBJ1-1, is DTGVSQNPRHKITKRGQNVTFRCDPISEHNRLYWYRQTLGQGPEFLTYFQNEAQLEKSRLLSDRFSAERPKGSFSTLEIQRTEQGDSAMYLCASSRGNTEAFFGQGTRLTVV.

The V call is TRBV19, the J call TRBJ1-1; D is undetermined. The V and J ends lost 0 bases and 1 base respectively, with 9 bases between them. Germline V lookup: CDR1 LNHDA, CDR2 SQIVND (reference sequence). CDR3 length equals 15 residues. The CDR3 protein is CASSIDGIQNTEAFF. The DNA of the CDR3 is TGTGCCAGTAGTATAGATGGGATACAGAACACTGAAGCTTTCTTT.